The sample holds many counts of the clone carrying this T cell receptor beta chain. The data were taken from a study of neurological immune-mediated disorders. The CDR3 loop spans 13 amino acids. Germline V gene lookup returns CDR1 DFQATT and CDR2 SNEGSKA (reference sequence). Trimming removed 5 bases at V and 2 bases at J, with 11 bases between. 5'RACE with 10-nucleotide random UMIs generated the cDNA. Each sequencing run yielded over 180 million TCR-beta sequences from 15-18 subjects. TCRdb recomputed calls from the 5' RACE reads with MiXCR, one row per CDR3 protein. Of approximately 87,000 distinct CDR3 sequences in the sample, 13% to 15% are singletons; the top ten hold 6% to 7%.

J is TRBJ2-3 and V is TRBV20-1; no reliable D call. The source material was PBMCs. The TCR was taken from a woman aged 50 to 60 in good health. CDR3 sequence reads: CSAHWALTDTQYF. The CDR3 DNA follows: TGCAGTGCTCATTGGGCCCTCACAGATACGCAGTATTTT.